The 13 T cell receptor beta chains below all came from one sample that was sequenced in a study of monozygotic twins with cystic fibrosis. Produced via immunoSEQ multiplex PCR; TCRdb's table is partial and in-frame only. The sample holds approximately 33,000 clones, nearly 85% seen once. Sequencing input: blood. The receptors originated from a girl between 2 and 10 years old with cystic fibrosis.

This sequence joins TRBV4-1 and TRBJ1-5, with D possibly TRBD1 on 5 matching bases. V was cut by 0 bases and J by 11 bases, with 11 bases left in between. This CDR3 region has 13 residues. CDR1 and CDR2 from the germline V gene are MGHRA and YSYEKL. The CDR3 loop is CASSQDRQTTQHF. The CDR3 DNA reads TGCGCCAGCAGCCAAGATCGACAGACTACCCAGCATTTT.

In DNA form, the CDR3 reads TGTGCCAGCAGGTCGGGGCTGCAGGGTTCATTTTTCTCTGGGGCCAACGTCCTGACTTTC. This translates into CASRSGLQGSFFSGANVLTF. The chain links TRBV27 to TRBJ2-6; D is tentatively TRBD1 or TRBD2 (5 bases each). Trimming pared 6 bases from V and 0 bases from J, leaving 24 bases between. The CDR3 is 20 amino acids. Germline CDR1 reads MNHEY; CDR2 reads SMNVEV (reference sequence).

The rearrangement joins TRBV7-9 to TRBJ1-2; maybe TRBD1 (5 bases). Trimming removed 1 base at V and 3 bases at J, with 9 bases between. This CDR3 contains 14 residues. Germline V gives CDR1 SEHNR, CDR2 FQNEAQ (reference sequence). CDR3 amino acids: CASSLVDSYYGYTF. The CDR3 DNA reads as TGTGCCAGCAGCTTAGTAGACAGCTACTATGGCTACACCTTC.

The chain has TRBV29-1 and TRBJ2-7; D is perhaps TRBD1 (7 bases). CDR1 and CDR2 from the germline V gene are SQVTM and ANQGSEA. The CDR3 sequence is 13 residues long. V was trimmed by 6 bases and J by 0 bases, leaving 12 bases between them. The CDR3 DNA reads TGCAGCGTGACTAGGACAGGCTCCTACGAGCAGTACTTC. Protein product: CSVTRTGSYEQYF.

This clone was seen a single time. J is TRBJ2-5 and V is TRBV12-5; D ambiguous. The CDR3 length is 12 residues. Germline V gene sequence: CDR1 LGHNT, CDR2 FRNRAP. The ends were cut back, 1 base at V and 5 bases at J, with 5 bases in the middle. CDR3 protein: CASGLGVETQYF. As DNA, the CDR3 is TGTGCTAGTGGTTTGGGGGTGGAGACCCAGTACTTC.

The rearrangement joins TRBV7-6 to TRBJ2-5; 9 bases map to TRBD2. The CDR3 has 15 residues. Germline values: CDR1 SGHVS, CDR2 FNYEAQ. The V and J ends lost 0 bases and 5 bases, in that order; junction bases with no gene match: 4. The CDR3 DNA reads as TGTGCCAGCAGCTTAGCGGCTAGCGGGGAGGAGACCCAGTACTTC. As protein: CASSLAASGEETQYF.

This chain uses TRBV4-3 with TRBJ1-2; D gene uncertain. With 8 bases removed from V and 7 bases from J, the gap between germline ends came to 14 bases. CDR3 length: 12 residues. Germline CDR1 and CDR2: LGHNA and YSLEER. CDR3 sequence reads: CASSMAGAGYTF. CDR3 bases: TGCGCCAGCTCGATGGCAGGCGCTGGCTACACCTTC.

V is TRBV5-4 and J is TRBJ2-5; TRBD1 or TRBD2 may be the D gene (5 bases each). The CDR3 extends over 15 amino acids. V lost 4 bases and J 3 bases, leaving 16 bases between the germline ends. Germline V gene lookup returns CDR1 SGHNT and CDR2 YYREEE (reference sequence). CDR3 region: CASSQHRGPEETQYF. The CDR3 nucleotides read TGTGCCAGCAGCCAACATCGGGGCCCCGAAGAGACCCAGTACTTC.

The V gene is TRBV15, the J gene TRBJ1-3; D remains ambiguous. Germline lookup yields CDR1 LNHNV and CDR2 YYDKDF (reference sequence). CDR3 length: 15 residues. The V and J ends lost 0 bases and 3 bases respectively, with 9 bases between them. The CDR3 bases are TGTGCCACCAGCAGAGATTGGGGAGGTGGAAACACCATATATTTT. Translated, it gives CATSRDWGGGNTIYF.

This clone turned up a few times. CDR3 loop: CATWEGSSYNSPLHF. The CDR3 coding sequence is TGTGCCACATGGGAGGGGAGCTCCTATAATTCACCCCTCCACTTT. The chain carries TRBV2 and TRBJ1-6; weak D call: TRBD1 (5 bases). This CDR3 is 15 amino acids long. The ends were cut back, 10 bases at V and 0 bases at J, with 13 bases in the middle. Germline V gene lookup returns CDR1 SNHLY and CDR2 FYNNEI.

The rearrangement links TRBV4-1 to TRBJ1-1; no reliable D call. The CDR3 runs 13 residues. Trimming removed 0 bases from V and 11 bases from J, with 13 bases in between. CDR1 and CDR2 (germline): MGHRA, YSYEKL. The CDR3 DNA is TGCGCCAGCAGCCAAGAAGGGCTCGGAGGCGCTTTCTTT. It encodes CASSQEGLGGAFF.

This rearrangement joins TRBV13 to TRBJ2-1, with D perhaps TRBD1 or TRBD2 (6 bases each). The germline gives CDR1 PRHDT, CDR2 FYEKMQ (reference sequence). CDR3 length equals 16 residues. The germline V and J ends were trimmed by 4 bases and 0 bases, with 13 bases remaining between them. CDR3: CASSCGGDNSYNEQFF. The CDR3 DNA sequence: TGTGCCAGCAGCTGCGGCGGGGACAACTCCTACAATGAGCAGTTCTTC. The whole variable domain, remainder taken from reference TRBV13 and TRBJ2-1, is AAGVIQSPRHLIKEKRETATLKCYPIPRHDTVYWYQQGPGQDPQFLISFYEKMQSDKGSIPDRFSAQQFSDYHSELNMSSLELGDSALYFCASSCGGDNSYNEQFFGPGTRLTVL.

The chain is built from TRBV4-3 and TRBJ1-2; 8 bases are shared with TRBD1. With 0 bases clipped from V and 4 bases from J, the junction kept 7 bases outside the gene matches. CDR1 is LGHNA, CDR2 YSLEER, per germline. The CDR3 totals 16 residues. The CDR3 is CASSQDMAGGAYGYTF. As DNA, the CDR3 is TGCGCCAGCAGCCAAGATATGGCAGGGGGCGCCTATGGCTACACCTTC.